This T cell receptor beta chain came from a study of regulatory T cells in long-lasting Graves disease. CDR1 and CDR2 (germline): SGHVS, FQNEAQ. J lost 0 bases, V lost 5 bases, and 12 bases had no gene match. The CDR3 consists of 17 residues. With iRepertoire HTBI primers and Arm-PCR of CDR3 regions, TCR beta libraries were built. Each CDR3 protein gets one entry after TCRdb re-called the multiplex PCR reads with MiXCR. Among under 450,000 distinct CDR3 sequences listed, roughly 10% were seen once. This clonotype occurred many times. Time point noted: newly diagnosed GD, antithyroid drugs for less than 3 months. Generation of the TCR library employed RNA extracted from PBMCs. These data are also associated with another study on T cells in Graves' hyperthyroidism and ophthalmopathy.

The sequence was collected from a woman younger than 35 with Graves disease. The sample in question was peripheral blood mononuclear cells (PBMCs), obtained at new diagnosis, from a patient treated with antithyroid drugs. The chain recombines TRBV7-8 with TRBJ1-1, with TRBD1 matching over 7 bases. The CDR3 region is CASSPTPDRVMNTEAFF. As DNA, the CDR3 is TGTGCCAGCAGCCCGACCCCCGACAGGGTCATGAACACTGAAGCTTTCTTT.